This record covers a single T cell receptor beta chain. Together with a sample-barcoded 5' primer, a J-beta primer mix was included in a second PCR lasting about 6 to 11 cycles. Tagging of each cDNA molecule was performed by a template-switch adaptor with 12 random nucleotides. TCRdb used MiXCR to reprocess the 5' RACE reads, holding one entry per CDR3 protein. This table holds about 580,000 distinct CDR3 sequences, 47% found once. Germline-derived CDR1 and CDR2 are MNHEY and SMNVEV (reference sequence). The CDR3 spans 14 residues. The data belong to a study of blood T cells in healthy people across ages. Background on the study: Template switching retrieved approximately one barcoded beta molecule for each two T cells.

The chain carries TRBV27 and TRBJ2-5; TRBD1 matches at 10 bases. The assigned J gene may be wrong: the sequence end matches TRBJ2-7 better. This clonotype was sampled from a man older than 75 in good health. Sequences were obtained from blood. CDR3 protein: CASSAGTGVSEQYF. For the CDR3, the DNA is TGTGCCAGCAGTGCCGGGACAGGGGTTAGCGAGCAGTACTTC.